A single sample is the source of the 12 T cell receptor beta chains below, sequenced in a study of blood T cell repertoires in COVID-19. Clones were sequenced by immunoSEQ multiplex PCR, and TCRdb holds only the in-frame ones, with some missing. In the table there are 220,000 or so clones, 90% of which are singletons. Sequences were obtained from PBMCs or T cells enriched from blood (not recorded which). The receptors shown here come from a man aged 30-40 years who had been exposed to COVID-19.

The rearrangement uses TRBV30 and TRBJ2-7; 15 nucleotides agree with TRBD2. The CDR3 loop spans 14 amino acids. Trimming at V came to 8 bases and at J to 4 bases, leaving 6 bases not matched to a gene. The germline CDR1 and CDR2 sequences are GTSNPN and SVGIG (reference sequence). CDR3 protein: CAAGTSGGIYEQYF. DNA for the CDR3: TGTGCCGCCGGGACTAGCGGGGGGATATACGAGCAGTACTTC.

The count of this clone is one. The rearrangement uses TRBV7-2 and TRBJ2-1, with 7 bases that match TRBD1. V gave up 1 base and J gave up 3 bases; unmatched junction bases: 3. Looked up from germline, CDR1 is SGHTA and CDR2 is FQGNSA. The CDR3 length is 15 residues. The CDR3 loop is CASSLDRGYYNEQFF. CDR3 coding DNA: TGTGCCAGCAGCTTAGACAGGGGATACTACAATGAGCAGTTCTTC.

The chain uses TRBV6-2 or TRBV6-3 and TRBJ1-2; possibly TRBD1 for D (5 bases). The CDR3 covers 15 residues. CDR1 is MNHEY and CDR2 is SVGEGT in the germline V gene. The V end lost 6 bases, the J end lost 5 bases, and 19 bases lay between the germline ends. CDR3 region: CASSSRDRGSYGYTF. In DNA, the CDR3 is TGTGCCAGCAGCTCCCGAGACCGGGGGTCTTATGGCTACACCTTC.

The chain is built from TRBV5-1 and TRBJ2-1; D is unclear. Trimming took 0 bases from V and 6 from J, leaving 13 bases between them. CDR1 and CDR2 (germline): SGHRS, YFSETQ. This CDR3 is 15 amino acids long. The CDR3 sequence: CASSLGGGGTNEQFF. The CDR3 coding sequence is TGCGCCAGCAGCTTGGGAGGTGGCGGAACCAATGAGCAGTTCTTC.

J is TRBJ2-5 and V is TRBV2, with D tentatively TRBD2 (5 bases). The germline V gene has CDR1 SNHLY and CDR2 FYNNEI. The germline V and J ends were trimmed by 4 bases and 5 bases, with 20 bases remaining between them. The CDR3 consists of 16 residues. The CDR3 region has the DNA TGTGCCAGCAGTGCCGCCGGAGGCGTCGGGTGGGAGACCCAGTACTTC. Protein: CASSAAGGVGWETQYF.

J is TRBJ2-5 and V is TRBV7-2, with 8 bases that match TRBD1. CDR3 length: 14 amino acids. Germline-derived CDR1 and CDR2 are SGHTA and FQGNSA. Trimming took 4 bases from V and 5 from J; bases not matched to a gene: 6. CDR3 bases: TGTGCCAGCAGCTACGGACAGGGTACGGAGACCCAGTACTTC. Translation gives CASSYGQGTETQYF.

This clone showed up just a few times. This chain joins TRBV11-2 and TRBJ2-1, with 9 bases aligning to TRBD1. The ends lost 5 bases at V and 2 bases at J; junction bases unmatched: 4. Germline CDR1 and CDR2: SGHAT and FQNNGV. The CDR3 sequence is 15 residues long. The CDR3 here is CASSIDRGAYNEQFF. The DNA for the CDR3 is TGTGCCAGCAGCATCGACAGGGGGGCCTACAATGAGCAGTTCTTC.

A few counts support this clone. The V call is TRBV5-3, the J call TRBJ2-7; TRBD2 matches 8 bases. TRBV5-3 is labeled an ORF, and its function is uncertain. This CDR3 is 15 amino acids long. Unmatched junction bases numbered 6, after V lost 0 bases and J lost 4 bases. The CDR3 sequence is CARSLAGLVVYEQYF. The CDR3 coding sequence is TGTGCCAGAAGCTTGGCGGGACTAGTAGTATACGAGCAGTACTTC.

The chain links TRBV7-9 to TRBJ1-1; D uncertain. Germline lookup yields CDR1 SEHNR and CDR2 FQNEAQ (reference sequence). Trimming pared 1 base from V and 8 bases from J, leaving 8 bases between. The CDR3 covers 12 residues. The DNA of the CDR3 is TGTGCCAGCAGCTTAGGTCCCAGAGAAGCTTTCTTT. It encodes CASSLGPREAFF.

In DNA form, the CDR3 reads TGTGCCAGGCATGGTAGGGAGGGTAATTCACCCCTCCACTTT. Its protein is CARHGREGNSPLHF. The chain carries TRBV27 and TRBJ1-6; no reliable D call. V was shortened by 9 bases and J by 6 bases, with 15 bases between the two germline ends. This CDR3 has 14 amino acids. Germline V lookup: CDR1 MNHEY, CDR2 SMNVEV (reference sequence).

The chain employs TRBV6-1 and TRBJ1-2; D not certain. Germline V CDR1 and CDR2: MNHNS, SASEGT. V was cut by 1 base and J by 4 bases, with 10 bases left in between. There are 14 residues in the CDR3. This CDR3 reads CASSEGSGSYGYTF. The CDR3 region has the DNA TGTGCCAGCAGTGAAGGTTCAGGAAGCTATGGCTACACCTTC.

The V and J genes are TRBV27 and TRBJ2-2; 8 nucleotides line up with TRBD1. V shed 8 bases, J shed 6 bases, and the junction held 8 bases outside the gene matches. This CDR3 is 14 amino acids long. Germline V gives CDR1 MNHEY, CDR2 SMNVEV (reference sequence). The CDR3 DNA sequence: TGTGCCAGCGGCCTCTGGACAGGGCCCGGGGAGCTGTTTTTT. It codes for CASGLWTGPGELFF.